This TCR beta chain was identified during a study of cytomegalovirus exposure and HLA in healthy donors. Broader study findings: The listing of roughly 160 TCR beta chains classed them as cytomegalovirus-associated.

As regards this clone: The antigen remains undetermined.

The CDR3 sequence is 14 residues long. Per the germline V gene, CDR1 is MDHEN and CDR2 is SYDVKM. The V gene lost 10 bases and the J gene lost 1 base, with 16 bases spanning the gap. PCR involved 60 Vbeta and 13 Jbeta primers. The table came from immunoSEQ multiplex PCR; TCRdb's copy has only in-frame clones and leaves some out. Among 150,000 to 200,000 clones listed, roughly 82% were seen once. The V and J genes are TRBV28 and TRBJ1-1; tentative D call: TRBD1 (5 bases). The material sequenced was PBMCs. The source is a middle-aged man in good health and CMV-seropositive. This chain's CDR3 is CANMLGDRNTEAFF. CDR3 sequence (DNA): TGTGCCAATATGCTAGGGGATAGGAACACTGAAGCTTTCTTT. Supplemented by reference TRBV28 and TRBJ1-1, the full variable domain reads DVKVTQSSRYLVKRTGEKVFLECVQDMDHENMFWYRQDPGLGLRLIYFSYDVKMKEKGDIPEGYSVSREKKERFSLILESASTNQTSMYLCANMLGDRNTEAFFGQGTRLTVV.